These 16 T cell receptor beta chains share one sample of origin, sequenced in a study of cytomegalovirus exposure and HLA in healthy donors. The PCR used 60 Vbeta and 13 Jbeta primers. Some clones are missing from TCRdb's copy, which holds only in-frame ones; the method was immunoSEQ multiplex PCR. Here the sample spans 110,000 to 150,000 clones, over 55% being singletons. Sequences were obtained from PBMCs. The receptors come from a man aged 35 to 55 in good health and CMV-seronegative.

V and J are TRBV30 and TRBJ1-2, with D perhaps TRBD1 (5 bases). V was pared by 5 bases and J by 4 bases, with 8 bases between. Germline V CDR1 and CDR2: GTSNPN, SVGIG (reference sequence). The CDR3 extends over 11 amino acids. The CDR3 region is CAWSDSYGYTF. Here the CDR3 DNA reads TGTGCCTGGTCCGACAGCTATGGCTACACCTTC. Drawing the rest from reference TRBV30 and TRBJ1-2, the complete variable domain is SQTIHQWPATLVQPVGSPLSLECTVEGTSNPNLYWYRQAAGRGLQLLFYSVGIGQISSEVPQNLSASRPQDRQFILSSKKLLLSDSGFYLCAWSDSYGYTFGSGTRLTVV.

The J gene is TRBJ1-1, the V gene TRBV6-6; 8 nucleotides line up with TRBD1. The CDR3 loop spans 14 amino acids. CDR1 is MNHNY, CDR2 SVGAGI, per germline (reference sequence). V trimming: 5 bases; J trimming: 4 bases; junction bases outside the gene matches: 6. The CDR3 nucleotides read TGTGCCAGCAGTACAGGGGGTGGTAGCACTGAAGCTTTCTTT. Translated, it gives CASSTGGGSTEAFF.

This clone was found a few times. This chain connects TRBV5-1 to TRBJ2-2, with D possibly being TRBD2 (5 bases). Germline-derived CDR1 and CDR2 are SGHRS and YFSETQ. The V gene lost 1 base and the J gene lost 3 bases, with 10 bases spanning the gap. The CDR3 length is 15 residues. For the CDR3, the DNA is TGCGCCAGCAGCTTGTACCGGCGGGACACCGGGGAGCTGTTTTTT. This codes for CASSLYRRDTGELFF.

CDR3 coding DNA: TGTGCCAGCAGTACAGGGGCGAGGGGCACTGAAGCTTTCTTT. This translates into CASSTGARGTEAFF. V is TRBV6-5 and J is TRBJ1-1, with 7 bases identical to TRBD1. V lost 5 bases, J lost 4 bases, and 7 bases stayed unmatched. The CDR3 runs to 14 residues. CDR1 is MNHEY and CDR2 is SVGAGI in the germline V gene.

V usage is TRBV10-2 and J usage is TRBJ2-3; D is possibly TRBD1 (5 bases). The CDR3 loop spans 14 amino acids. Trimming shortened V by 7 bases and J by 2 bases, and 13 bases separated the two germline ends. Germline loops: CDR1 WSHSY, CDR2 SAAADI. The CDR3 spells CASNVQGNTDTQYF. The CDR3 DNA follows: TGCGCCAGCAATGTCCAGGGAAACACAGATACGCAGTATTTT.

CDR3 nucleotide sequence: TGTGCCAGCAGTGAAGCGCGGGGACTAGCGGATAGCACAGATACGCAGTATTTT. It is translated as CASSEARGLADSTDTQYF. The chain carries TRBV6-1 and TRBJ2-3, with TRBD2 matching 11 bases. V trimming: 0 bases; J trimming: 0 bases; junction bases outside the gene matches: 5. Looked up from germline, CDR1 is MNHNS and CDR2 is SASEGT. This CDR3 contains 18 residues.

V and J are TRBV7-9 and TRBJ2-1; perhaps TRBD1 as D (5 bases). This CDR3 comprises 12 residues. Germline CDR1 reads SEHNR; CDR2 reads FQNEAQ (reference sequence). V lost 2 bases to trimming and J lost 7 bases, with 6 bases between them. CDR3 sequence reads: CASSLSGNEQFF. The CDR3 DNA reads as TGTGCCAGCAGCTTATCAGGGAATGAGCAGTTCTTC.

The chain employs TRBV6-6 and TRBJ1-3; no clear D gene. Germline V gives CDR1 MNHNY, CDR2 SVGAGI (reference sequence). The CDR3 spans 15 residues. Trimming took 2 bases from V and 0 from J, leaving 8 bases between them. The CDR3 sequence is CASSYPFGSGNTIYF. The DNA for the CDR3 is TGTGCCAGCAGTTACCCCTTCGGCTCTGGAAACACCATATATTTT.

The chain joins TRBV19 to TRBJ2-7; 10 nucleotides align to TRBD1. From germline, CDR1 is LNHDA and CDR2 SQIVND (reference sequence). The V segment lost 5 bases and the J segment 5 bases; nucleotides outside the gene matches: 9. The CDR3 loop spans 15 amino acids. CDR3 residues: CASSWTSGTGDEQYF. Written as DNA, the CDR3 is TGTGCCAGTAGTTGGACGTCCGGGACAGGGGACGAGCAGTACTTC.

Worth noting for this clone: Sequence at one end of the junction differs from germline and may be a read error. The chain joins TRBV7-9 to TRBJ2-1, with TRBD2 as a possible D gene (6 bases). Germline assignment: CDR1 SEHNR and CDR2 FQNEAQ (reference sequence). This CDR3 has 12 amino acids. In nucleotides, the CDR3 is TGTTCCAGCAGCTTTGGGGGGAATGAGCAGTTCTTC. This sequence encodes CSSSFGGNEQFF. Looking up the rest from reference TRBV7-9 and TRBJ2-1 gives the full variable domain: DTGVSQNPRHKITKRGQNVTFRCDPISEHNRLYWYRQTLGQGPEFLTYFQNEAQLEKSRLLSDRFSAERPKGSFSTLEIQRTEQGDSAMYLCSSSFGGNEQFFGPGTRLTVL.

The CDR3 nucleotides read TGCGCCAGCAGCGGAGGGGGACTAGCGGTAGGGTCACAAGAGACCCAGTACTTC. The encoded protein is CASSGGGLAVGSQETQYF. V gene TRBV5-1 combines with J gene TRBJ2-5, with 11 nucleotides matching TRBD2. The CDR3 has 18 residues. CDR1 is SGHRS and CDR2 is YFSETQ in the germline V gene. The junction had 13 bases not matched to a gene; V was cut back by 4 bases and J by 2 bases.

The chain uses TRBV27 and TRBJ1-1; D uncertain. With 4 bases removed from V and 7 bases from J, the gap between germline ends came to 7 bases. The CDR3 sequence is 11 residues long. The germline gives CDR1 MNHEY, CDR2 SMNVEV (reference sequence). CDR3 DNA: TGTGCCAGCAGTTCCGGGAGTGAAGCTTTCTTT. Translating it yields CASSSGSEAFF.

The V and J genes are TRBV18 and TRBJ2-5; TRBD2 aligns across 10 bases. The CDR3 runs 17 residues. CDR1 is KGHSH and CDR2 is LQKENI in the germline V gene. Unmatched junction bases numbered 11, after V lost 6 bases and J lost 1 base. In DNA, the CDR3 is TGTGCCAGCTCCCTTATCCCCAGCGGGGGGGTCCAAGAGACCCAGTACTTC. Protein: CASSLIPSGGVQETQYF. The full variable domain, completed using reference TRBV18 and TRBJ2-5, is NAGVMQNPRHLVRRRGQEARLRCSPMKGHSHVYWYRQLPEEGLKFMVYLQKENIIDESGMPKERFSAEFPKEGPSILRIQQVVRGDSAAYFCASSLIPSGGVQETQYFGPGTRLLVL.

The rearrangement uses TRBV4-3 and TRBJ1-5, with D possibly TRBD1 on 6 matching bases. From germline, CDR1 is LGHNA and CDR2 YSLEER. The CDR3 length is 15 residues. V shed 4 bases and J shed 0 bases, with 10 bases lying between them. The CDR3 region is CASSLRDISNQPQHF. The CDR3 DNA reads as TGCGCCAGCAGCCTACGGGACATTAGCAATCAGCCCCAGCATTTT.

The rearrangement links TRBV5-1 to TRBJ2-3; D might be TRBD2 (6 bases). V dropped 0 bases and J dropped 5 bases, with 7 bases sitting between them. There are 13 residues in the CDR3. Germline values: CDR1 SGHRS, CDR2 YFSETQ. The CDR3, as DNA: TGCGCCAGCAGCTTGGACGGGGGAGATACGCAGTATTTT. This sequence encodes CASSLDGGDTQYF.

The CDR3 DNA sequence: TGCGCCAGCAGCGTAACAGGGACAGATACGCAGTATTTT. It is translated as CASSVTGTDTQYF. The V call is TRBV5-1, the J call TRBJ2-3; D possibly corresponds to TRBD1 (6 bases). Trimming pared 4 bases from V and 3 bases from J, leaving 9 bases between. The CDR3 has 13 amino acids. Per germline, CDR1 SGHRS and CDR2 YFSETQ.